This TCR beta chain appears in the sequencing data of a study of cytomegalovirus exposure and HLA in healthy donors (TCRdb year 2017). In the study overall: An earlier analysis of more than 550 of the donors reported approximately 260 Gb of sequence data and around 120 million unique TCR beta sequences obtained from about 170 million T cells. An early release that covered fewer than 750 HLA-typed donors contained approximately 290 gigabases of sequencing data and tens of millions of unique TCR sequences. Among the roughly 400 genotyped donors, 81% belonged to the genetic ancestry cluster associated with self-reported Caucasian donors. The aim of the study was to test whether cataloging public T cell receptors could identify signatures of past pathogen exposure. Using immunosequencing, the study profiled T cell repertoires from 500 to 800 subjects and related those repertoires to cytomegalovirus serostatus. Along with the approximately 620-subject first cohort, a separate validation cohort of more than 90 different subjects was used. High-throughput TCR immunosequencing, statistical association of individual TCRs with disease status, and machine learning were combined to predict cytomegalovirus infection status. A later analysis re-examined previously published TCR beta repertoires from about 670 donors and added high-resolution HLA genotyping to investigate patterns of TCR occurrence. Rather than drawing on any new phenotypic data, the later analysis identified candidate immune exposures from TCR beta sequences and the way those sequences occurred across donors. An earlier analysis of 450 to 750 of the donors used high-throughput TCR beta sequencing to judge whether each TCR beta V gene segment behaved as functional or pseudogenic. Donor age, sex, ethnicity and CMV serostatus were collected together with the repertoire data. A later genetic analysis took genome-wide SNP genotypes for about 65% of the 666 donors and used that subset as a discovery cohort. Every discovery cohort repertoire had been produced on one sequencing platform. HLA typing included class I and class II loci at four-digit resolution. The number of donors typed differed by locus, with about 629-640 for A, B, C, DRB1 and DQB1, around 520 for DQA1, under 610 for DPA1, and 450 to 480 for DPB1. Because of strong linkage in the cohort, roughly five DR-DQ haplotypes were treated as single units for association and clustering. Across 398 genotyped donors of the cohort, an average of about 220,000 unique TCR beta nucleotide sequences per donor were sequenced, and roughly a sixth of those sequences were non-productive. Results and caveats for the whole study, not just this receptor: According to a later analysis, TCR association rates differed among HLA loci, with DRB1 alleles showing the most associated TCRs and HLA-C alleles showing the fewest. Most CMV-associated TCR beta chains appeared to be HLA-restricted in a later analysis, and the HLA associations seemed to be driven largely by CMV exposure. When HLA alleles, especially DR and DQ, strongly co-occurred, attributing TCR associations to individual alleles was difficult. Compared with equally common non-associated chains, HLA-associated TCR beta chains in a later analysis were more clonally expanded and had lower generation probabilities. The classifier was reported to diagnose cytomegalovirus status with high specificity and sensitivity in both the original and validation cohorts. V-gene and J-gene trimming of TCR beta chains was associated with a missense DCLRE1C variant in a later genetic analysis, and the association was replicated in an independent cohort. Linkage disequilibrium might explain the correlated functional status among segregating V segments, but an unknown experimental factor could not be excluded. Broadly in line with IMGT annotations, most TCR beta V segments showed up in productive rearrangements about 90% or about 30% of the time in an earlier analysis of 450 to 750 of the donors. According to a later analysis, parvovirus B19, influenza, CMV and Epstein-Barr virus appeared linked to several top co-occurrence clusters. A later genetic analysis reported fewer N-insertions in productive TCRs among donors in an Asian-associated ancestry cluster than the roughly 720-donor mean. Across donors, most TCR sequences were observed very rarely, whereas some public TCRs were present in many individuals. The study listed approximately 150 TCR beta chains as associated with cytomegalovirus. Because some donors lacked HLA typing at each locus, the association tests relied only on the typed subset. A further reported finding was that TCR beta sequences accurately predicted the HLA-A and HLA-B alleles for most subjects in the first cohort. In this cohort, only TCR beta chains were sequenced, and detectable features were limited by the absence of alpha or paired-chain data. Three of the identified cytomegalovirus-associated TCR beta chains were confirmed in vitro to be specific for cytomegalovirus antigens. Some 16 rarely observed V segments, including chromosome 9 orphons, were excluded from the earlier analysis of about 500 of the donors because counts were too low. Some IMGT-functional V segments, including TRBV6-2 and TRBV6-3, could not be told apart with the 87-base-pair reads, so those segments were excluded. A cluster of highly shared sequence variants was judged likely to represent a technical artifact of the sequencing pipeline. The only immune exposure information available for the cohort was CMV serostatus. According to the authors, the approach could potentially be generalized to other disease states and immunological phenotypes. In a later analysis, around 17,000 TCR beta sequences were associated with specific HLA alleles at a false discovery rate of 0.05. Sequencing depth was assumed to be roughly uniform across donors in the presence/absence analyses, though that assumption may not hold.

The library was built by means of the immunoSEQ multiplex PCR assay. For the multiplex PCR, a mixture combining 60 forward primers for TCR Vbeta segments and 13 reverse primers for TCR Jbeta segments was used. A multiplex PCR assay on genomic DNA amplified the CDR3 region of rearranged TCR beta genes. On the Illumina HiSeq System, the amplified TCR beta libraries were sequenced as 87-base-pair reads. Per the source publication's procedure: A later analysis counted 75 million to 100 million unique TCR beta chains across the 500 to 850 repertoires, and around 12 million of these chains were shared by at least two donors. Raw reads were error-corrected and collapsed into unique sequences by a nearest-neighbor algorithm in which closely related sequences were merged to remove PCR and sequencing errors. CDR3 sequences were aligned to IMGT reference sequences to assign V, D and J gene segments. For a sequence to be retained, a match of at least six nucleotides was required to both a V gene segment and a J gene segment. Rearrangements were classified as productive when the CDR3 lacked stop codons and remained in frame with V and J, and all other rearrangements were classified as non-productive. Following IMGT convention, CDR3 was defined as the stretch from the second conserved V-encoded cysteine to the conserved J-encoded phenylalanine. Sequences without an unambiguous match to a single V gene segment were excluded from the earlier analysis of about 600 of the donors. An earlier analysis of just under 600 of the donors called V segments functional above 56.7% productive rearrangements and segregating when the between-donor standard deviation exceeded 5%. A statistical classification framework was developed to diagnose cytomegalovirus status using the catalog of TCR beta chain sequences. In a later analysis, V and J genes were assigned by comparing TCR nucleotide sequences against IMGT/GENE-DB human TR gene sequences. A later analysis assigned CDR3 sequences and most-parsimonious VDJ recombination scenarios with the TCRdist pipeline. In a later analysis, each TCR beta chain was defined by its CDR3 amino acid sequence together with its V-gene family, and reads without a unique V-gene family were excluded. To address suspected cross-contamination and a sequencing artifact, a later analysis removed 450 to 700 highly shared, low-generation-probability nucleotide sequences. For each public chain, a later analysis derived a clonal expansion index from normalized ranks of inferred template counts within each repertoire. In a later analysis, generation probabilities were computed using a VDJ recombination model fitted to out-of-frame rearrangements, and the results were checked against IGoR. Hypergeometric tests were used in a later analysis to score TCR-TCR, TCR-HLA and TCR-CMV co-occurrence, with a repertoire-size bias correction applied to the TCR pairs. A later analysis estimated false discovery rates by permuting HLA or CMV assignments 20 times. In a later analysis, co-occurring TCRs were grouped using DBSCAN, with TCRdist sequence similarity added in when clustering inside HLA-allele-positive subsets. For co-occurrence clustering, repertoires with fewer than 30,000 or more than 120,000 public chains were excluded, along with five repertoires with anomalous nucleotide sharing. Sourced from immuneACCESS, this table was stored by TCRdb with only in-frame sequences that have V and J called. A share of the clones is absent; for the studies checked, an unresolved V gene accounts for under half, and the remainder has no known explanation. For V, J and clone size, that table is used; D and trimming come from the DNA. Across this sample there are some 150,000 clones, with approximately 8.9% seen only once. Jointly, the top ten make up roughly 7.2% of the sample.

Measured from the cysteine to the phenylalanine, the CDR3 is 15 residues long. Of the read, only the CDR3 DNA is kept; its 45 bases are in frame from base 1. CDR1 and CDR2, looked up from the germline V gene, are MNHEY and SVGAGI. V loses 5 bases at its end and J loses 6 bases; junction bases beyond the gene matches: 8. The cohort consisted of some 670 healthy bone marrow donors. Cohort members were all nominally healthy when sampled, although unrecorded immune exposures were likely present. The donor tested CMV seropositive and was one of the 289 seropositive cohort members. A peripheral blood sample was collected from each donor, and TCR beta sequencing was performed on peripheral blood mononuclear cells. The Qiagen DNeasy Blood Extraction Kit was used to extract genomic DNA from the blood cell samples. Only a few counts were recorded for this clone. Its specific antigen is unknown. No base-level quality is on record; no much larger clone is a single base apart.

The rearrangement combines TRBV6-5 with TRBJ2-3, and TRBD2 aligns with 10 junction nucleotides. The material sequenced was PBMCs. The clonotype comes from a woman aged 40 to 49 in good health and CMV-seropositive. CDR3 protein: CASSRHSGGRDTQYF. The nucleotide sequence is given as TGTGCCAGCAGTCGGCATAGCGGGGGGCGCGATACGCAGTATTTT.